These 10 T cell receptor beta chains were sequenced from one sample in a study of graft-versus-host responses after intestinal transplantation. The method was immunoSEQ multiplex PCR; TCRdb's version includes in-frame clones alone and lacks a portion of them. The sample has over 20,000 clones, over 80% seen once; the top ten hold about 40%. Sample: PBMCs, taken about 9 months after intestinal transplant. The origin of the receptors is a human patient who received an intestinal transplant, so some T cells may come from the graft donor.

Only one count was recorded for this clone. The genes are TRBV27 and TRBJ1-1; 8 nucleotides match TRBD1. This CDR3 region has 13 residues. Trimming at V came to 6 bases and at J to 4 bases, leaving 4 bases not matched to a gene. Germline CDR1 reads MNHEY; CDR2 reads SMNVEV (reference sequence). CDR3 residues: CASSSTGGTEAFF. In DNA, the CDR3 is TGTGCCAGCAGCTCCACAGGGGGCACTGAAGCTTTCTTT.

The V gene is TRBV2, the J gene TRBJ2-2; weak D call: TRBD2 (5 bases). The germline V and J ends were trimmed by 7 bases and 6 bases, with 12 bases remaining between them. The CDR3 consists of 13 residues. Germline CDR1 and CDR2: SNHLY and FYNNEI. Written as DNA, the CDR3 is TGTGCCAGCACCCCCGAGGGCCCCGGGGAGCTGTTTTTT. It codes for CASTPEGPGELFF.

This chain joins TRBV19 and TRBJ1-5; D gene unclear. Trimming took 1 base from V and 0 from J, leaving 4 bases between them. The CDR3 totals 14 residues. CDR1 and CDR2 from the germline V gene are LNHDA and SQIVND (reference sequence). CDR3 protein: CASSIGDSNQPQHF. In nucleotides, the CDR3 is TGTGCCAGTAGTATAGGGGATAGCAATCAGCCCCAGCATTTT.

The rearrangement uses TRBV9 and TRBJ2-7; weak D call: TRBD2 (6 bases). The germline gives CDR1 SGDLS, CDR2 YYNGEE. The CDR3 spans 17 residues. V gave up 0 bases and J gave up 2 bases, with 18 bases separating them. The CDR3 DNA is TGTGCCAGCAGCGTAGATAGCGGAACGATCTTAACCTACGAGCAGTACTTC. Translating it yields CASSVDSGTILTYEQYF. Filled out from reference TRBV9 and TRBJ2-7, the complete variable domain reads DSGVTQTPKHLITATGQRVTLRCSPRSGDLSVYWYQQSLDQGLQFLIQYYNGEERAKGNILERFSAQQFPDLHSELNLSSLELGDSALYFCASSVDSGTILTYEQYFGPGTRLTVT.

This clone occurred a few times. CDR3 loop: CASSHTSGSQGAKNIQYF. In DNA form, the CDR3 reads TGCGCCAGCAGCCATACTAGCGGGAGTCAAGGAGCCAAAAACATTCAGTACTTC. J is TRBJ2-4 and V is TRBV4-1; 11 bases map to TRBD2. The CDR3 consists of 18 residues. The J segment lost 0 bases and the V segment lost 3 bases, leaving 7 bases of the junction unmatched. The germline V gene encodes CDR1 MGHRA and CDR2 YSYEKL.

This clone was recorded only once. This chain joins TRBV5-4 and TRBJ2-5, with D unclear. Matching the DNA end better, TRBJ2-7 makes the J call doubtful. The length of the CDR3 is 12 residues. The germline gives CDR1 SGHNT, CDR2 YYREEE (reference sequence). The CDR3 spells CASSLRPYEQYF. CDR3 sequence (DNA): TGTGCCAGCAGCTTGAGGCCATACGAGCAGTACTTC.

V gene TRBV11-2 combines with J gene TRBJ2-7; 9 bases are a match to TRBD1. The CDR3 runs 15 residues. After removal of 5 bases from V and 7 bases from J, the junction contained 12 bases not matched to a gene. Germline assignment: CDR1 SGHAT and CDR2 FQNNGV. CDR3 region: CASSNRDRALWEQYF. In DNA, the CDR3 is TGTGCCAGCAGCAACCGGGACAGGGCCCTTTGGGAGCAGTACTTC.

The chain uses TRBV5-1 and TRBJ2-2, with D hard to call. The germline V gene has CDR1 SGHRS and CDR2 YFSETQ. The V and J ends lost 5 bases and 3 bases respectively, with 17 bases between them. This CDR3 spans 16 amino acids. The CDR3 sequence: CASRQNEVRYTGELFF. The CDR3 nucleotides read TGCGCCAGCAGACAGAACGAGGTCCGATACACCGGGGAGCTGTTTTTT.

The chain joins TRBV9 to TRBJ2-5; D is ambiguous. Judging by the DNA end, TRBJ2-7 fits better; the J call may be wrong. The CDR3 length is 15 residues. The germline V gene encodes CDR1 SGDLS and CDR2 YYNGEE. The CDR3 is CASSVGTLPSYEQYF. The CDR3 DNA reads as TGTGCCAGCAGCGTAGGGACCCTACCCTCCTACGAGCAGTACTTC.

The chain joins TRBV6-6 to TRBJ2-1; 7 bases fit TRBD1. The CDR3 runs 15 residues. Germline lookup yields CDR1 MNHNY and CDR2 SVGAGI (reference sequence). Unmatched junction bases numbered 4, after V lost 2 bases and J lost 3 bases. CDR3 DNA: TGTGCCAGCAGTTACGTCCAGGGGGACTACAATGAGCAGTTCTTC. It yields the protein CASSYVQGDYNEQFF.